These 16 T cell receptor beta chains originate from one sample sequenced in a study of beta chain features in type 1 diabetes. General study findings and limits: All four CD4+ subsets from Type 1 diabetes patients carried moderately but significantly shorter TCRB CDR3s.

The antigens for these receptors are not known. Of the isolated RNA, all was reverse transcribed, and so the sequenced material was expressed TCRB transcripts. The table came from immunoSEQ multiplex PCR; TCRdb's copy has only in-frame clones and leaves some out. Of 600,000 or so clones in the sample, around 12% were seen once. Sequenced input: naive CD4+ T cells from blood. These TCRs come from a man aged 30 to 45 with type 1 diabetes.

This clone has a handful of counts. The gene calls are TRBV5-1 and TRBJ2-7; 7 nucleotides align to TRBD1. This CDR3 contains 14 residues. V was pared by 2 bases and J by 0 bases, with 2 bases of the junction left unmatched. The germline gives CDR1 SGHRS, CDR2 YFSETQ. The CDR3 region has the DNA TGCGCCAGCAGCTTTCGACAGGGCTCCTACGAGCAGTACTTC. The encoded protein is CASSFRQGSYEQYF.

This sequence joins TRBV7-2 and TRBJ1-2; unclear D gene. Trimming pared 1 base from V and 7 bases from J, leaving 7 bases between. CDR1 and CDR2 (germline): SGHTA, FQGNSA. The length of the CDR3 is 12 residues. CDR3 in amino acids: CASSLGSSGYTF. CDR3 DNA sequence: TGTGCCAGCAGCTTAGGCTCTAGTGGCTACACCTTC.

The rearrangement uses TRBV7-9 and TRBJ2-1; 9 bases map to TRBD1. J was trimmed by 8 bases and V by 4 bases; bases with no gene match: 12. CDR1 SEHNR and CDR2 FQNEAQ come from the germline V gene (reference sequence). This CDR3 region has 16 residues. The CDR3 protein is CASSSAGTGLADEQFF. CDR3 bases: TGTGCCAGCAGCTCCGCCGGGACAGGGCTGGCGGATGAGCAGTTCTTC.

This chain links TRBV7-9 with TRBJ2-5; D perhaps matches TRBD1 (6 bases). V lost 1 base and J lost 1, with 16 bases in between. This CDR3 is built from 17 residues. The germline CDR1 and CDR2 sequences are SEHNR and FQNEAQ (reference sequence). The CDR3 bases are TGTGCCAGCAGCTTAGGGCTTGGGGGACATTTCCAAGAGACCCAGTACTTC. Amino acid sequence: CASSLGLGGHFQETQYF.

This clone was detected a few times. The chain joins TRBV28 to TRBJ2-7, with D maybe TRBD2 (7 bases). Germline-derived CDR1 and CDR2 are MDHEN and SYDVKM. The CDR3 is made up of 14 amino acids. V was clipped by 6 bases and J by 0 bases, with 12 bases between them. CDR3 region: CASRGGGNSYEQYF. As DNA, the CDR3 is TGTGCCAGCAGGGGCGGGGGCAACTCCTACGAGCAGTACTTC. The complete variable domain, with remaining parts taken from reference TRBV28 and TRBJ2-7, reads DVKVTQSSRYLVKRTGEKVFLECVQDMDHENMFWYRQDPGLGLRLIYFSYDVKMKEKGDIPEGYSVSREKKERFSLILESASTNQTSMYLCASRGGGNSYEQYFGPGTRLTVT.

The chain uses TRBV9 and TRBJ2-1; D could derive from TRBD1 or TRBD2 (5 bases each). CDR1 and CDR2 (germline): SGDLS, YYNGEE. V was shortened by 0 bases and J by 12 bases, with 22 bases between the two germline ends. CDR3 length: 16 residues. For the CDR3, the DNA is TGTGCCAGCAGCGTAGAAGGGACGTCTTACCCCTCAGGGCAGTTCTTC. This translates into CASSVEGTSYPSGQFF. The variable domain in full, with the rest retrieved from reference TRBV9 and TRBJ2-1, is DSGVTQTPKHLITATGQRVTLRCSPRSGDLSVYWYQQSLDQGLQFLIQYYNGEERAKGNILERFSAQQFPDLHSELNLSSLELGDSALYFCASSVEGTSYPSGQFFGPGTRLTVL.

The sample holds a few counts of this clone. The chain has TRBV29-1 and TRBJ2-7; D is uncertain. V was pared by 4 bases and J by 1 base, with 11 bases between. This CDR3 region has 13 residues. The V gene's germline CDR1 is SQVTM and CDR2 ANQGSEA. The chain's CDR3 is CSVALPASYEQYF. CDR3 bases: TGCAGCGTTGCGTTGCCCGCTTCCTACGAGCAGTACTTC.

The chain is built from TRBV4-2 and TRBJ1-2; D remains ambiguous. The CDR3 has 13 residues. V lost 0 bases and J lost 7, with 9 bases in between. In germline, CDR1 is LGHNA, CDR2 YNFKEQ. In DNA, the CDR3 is TGTGCCAGCAGCCAAGATAGGGAGGGTGGCTACACCTTC. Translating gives CASSQDREGGYTF.

The CDR3 loop reads CASNSASEQYF. The DNA of the CDR3 is TGTGCCAGCAACTCAGCGAGCGAGCAGTACTTC. The chain uses TRBV2 and TRBJ2-7; no firm D call. This CDR3 region has 11 residues. The germline gives CDR1 SNHLY, CDR2 FYNNEI. The V end was cut by 7 bases, the J end by 6 bases, with 10 bases between.

CDR3 loop: CATSRDNPSVEQYF. CDR3 bases: TGTGCCACCAGCAGAGATAACCCTTCCGTAGAGCAGTACTTC. This chain connects TRBV15 to TRBJ2-7; D is unclear. Germline V gene data show CDR1 as LNHNV and CDR2 as YYDKDF (reference sequence). The CDR3 extends over 14 amino acids. V lost 0 bases to trimming and J lost 7 bases, with 13 bases between them.

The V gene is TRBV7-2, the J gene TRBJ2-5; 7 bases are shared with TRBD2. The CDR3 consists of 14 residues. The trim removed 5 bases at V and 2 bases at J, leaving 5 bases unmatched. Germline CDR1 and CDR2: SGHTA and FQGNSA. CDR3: CASSRAGLQETQYF. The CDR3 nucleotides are TGTGCCAGCAGCCGAGCGGGATTACAAGAGACCCAGTACTTC.

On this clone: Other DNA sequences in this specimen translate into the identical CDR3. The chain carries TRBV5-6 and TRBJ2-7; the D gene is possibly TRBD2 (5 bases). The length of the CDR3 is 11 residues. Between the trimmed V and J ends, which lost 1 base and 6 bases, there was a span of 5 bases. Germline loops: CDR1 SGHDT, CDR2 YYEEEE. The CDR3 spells CASSLSGEQYF. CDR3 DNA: TGTGCCAGCAGCTTGAGCGGCGAGCAGTACTTC.

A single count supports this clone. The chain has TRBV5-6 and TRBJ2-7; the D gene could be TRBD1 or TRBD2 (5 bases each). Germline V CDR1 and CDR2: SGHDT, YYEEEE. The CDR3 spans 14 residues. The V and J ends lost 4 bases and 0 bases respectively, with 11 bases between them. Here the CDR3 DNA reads TGTGCCAGCAGCCAACGGGGCAACTCCTACGAGCAGTACTTC. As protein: CASSQRGNSYEQYF.

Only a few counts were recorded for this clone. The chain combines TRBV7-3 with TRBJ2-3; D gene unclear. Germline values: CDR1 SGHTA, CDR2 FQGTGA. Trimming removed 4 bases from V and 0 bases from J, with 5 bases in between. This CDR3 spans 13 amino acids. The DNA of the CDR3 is TGTGCCAGCAGCTCCCAGAGCACAGATACGCAGTATTTT. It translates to CASSSQSTDTQYF.

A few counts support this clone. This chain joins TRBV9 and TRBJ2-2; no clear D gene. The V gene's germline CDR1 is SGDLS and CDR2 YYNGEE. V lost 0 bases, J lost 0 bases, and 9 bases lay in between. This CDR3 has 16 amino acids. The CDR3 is CASSVEAGPNTGELFF. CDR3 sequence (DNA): TGTGCCAGCAGCGTAGAGGCAGGACCGAACACCGGGGAGCTGTTTTTT.

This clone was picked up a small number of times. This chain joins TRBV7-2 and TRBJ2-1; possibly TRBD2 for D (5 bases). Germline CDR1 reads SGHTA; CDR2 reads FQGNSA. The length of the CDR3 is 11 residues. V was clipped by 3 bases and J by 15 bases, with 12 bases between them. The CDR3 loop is CASSFEGKRFF. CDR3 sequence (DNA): TGTGCCAGCAGCTTTGAGGGAAAGCGGTTCTTC.